The next 27 T cell receptor beta chains were all read from a single sample in a study of OX40 agonist ivuxolimab in advanced cancers. Here immunoSEQ multiplex PCR was the method, and the copy in TCRdb shows in-frame clones only, minus some. The data contain around 97,000 clones, approximately 87% of them singletons. This specimen was CD4+ or CD8+ T cells sorted from blood, taken in a trial of the OX40 agonist ivuxolimab. Receptor source: an adult with an advanced solid tumor such as melanoma, head and neck, liver or kidney cancer.

The chain is built from TRBV4-1 and TRBJ1-5; D possibly corresponds to TRBD1 (5 bases). V was pared by 3 bases and J by 6 bases, with 18 bases between. This CDR3 has 16 residues. Germline CDR1 reads MGHRA; CDR2 reads YSYEKL. CDR3 in amino acids: CASSHPGTLGSQPQHF. In nucleotides, the CDR3 is TGCGCCAGCAGCCACCCCGGGACTCTGGGTAGTCAGCCCCAGCATTTT.

V gene TRBV7-8 combines with J gene TRBJ2-7; 10 bases agree with TRBD2. The V and J ends lost 7 bases and 2 bases, in that order; junction bases with no gene match: 11. Per germline, CDR1 SGHVS and CDR2 FQNEAQ. The CDR3 has 16 amino acids. The CDR3 loop is CASTPRTSGLTYEQYF. The DNA of the CDR3 is TGTGCCAGCACCCCTCGGACTAGCGGACTCACCTACGAGCAGTACTTC.

The V and J genes are TRBV19 and TRBJ1-1; possibly TRBD1 for D (5 bases). The germline gives CDR1 LNHDA, CDR2 SQIVND (reference sequence). The V gene lost 5 bases and the J gene lost 3 bases, with 16 bases spanning the gap. The CDR3 runs 15 residues. For the CDR3, the DNA is TGTGCCAGTAGTTCCGCAGGGTGGAGGGACACTGAAGCTTTCTTT. Protein sequence: CASSSAGWRDTEAFF.

The V gene is TRBV2, the J gene TRBJ2-1, with D perhaps assigned TRBD1 or TRBD2 (6 bases each). V lost 5 bases, J lost 0 bases, and 14 bases lay in between. Per germline, CDR1 SNHLY and CDR2 FYNNEI. This CDR3 region has 16 residues. In DNA form, the CDR3 reads TGTGCCAGCAGTTTCCAGGGGAGGTCCTCCTACAATGAGCAGTTCTTC. Its translation: CASSFQGRSSYNEQFF.

This clone has a handful of counts. J is TRBJ1-1 and V is TRBV19, with 7 bases aligning to TRBD1. This CDR3 is 13 amino acids long. Germline-derived CDR1 and CDR2 are LNHDA and SQIVND (reference sequence). The J segment lost 3 bases and the V segment lost 10 bases, leaving 8 bases of the junction unmatched. CDR3 region: CATKTGEYTEAFF. The CDR3 region has the DNA TGTGCCACAAAAACAGGGGAGTACACTGAAGCTTTCTTT.

The rearrangement links TRBV18 to TRBJ2-5; no firm D call. V gave up 3 bases and J gave up 1 base, with 6 bases separating them. In germline, CDR1 is KGHSH, CDR2 LQKENI. This CDR3 has 13 amino acids. CDR3 coding DNA: TGTGCCAGCTCACCGGGCTTCCAAGAGACCCAGTACTTC. Protein: CASSPGFQETQYF.

This rearrangement joins TRBV5-1 to TRBJ2-7; 7 nucleotides align to TRBD1. Germline loops: CDR1 SGHRS, CDR2 YFSETQ. Losses at the gene ends were 0 bases for V and 1 base for J; bases not matched to a gene: 7. The CDR3 loop spans 16 amino acids. The CDR3 loop reads CASSLGRGLKSYEQYF. The CDR3 nucleotides read TGCGCCAGCAGCTTGGGTAGGGGGCTCAAATCCTACGAGCAGTACTTC.

The CDR3 DNA reads as TGTGCCAGTAGACGACAGGGTGAATTTAAAGCTTTCTTT. Translation: CASRRQGEFKAFF. The chain is built from TRBV19 and TRBJ1-1; 7 bases are shared with TRBD1. The junction had 10 bases not matched to a gene; V was cut back by 6 bases and J by 9 bases. Germline CDR1 reads LNHDA; CDR2 reads SQIVND (reference sequence). There are 13 residues in the CDR3.

The rearrangement uses TRBV27 and TRBJ1-5; no clear D. CDR3 size: 14 residues. Germline V gene data show CDR1 as MNHEY and CDR2 as SMNVEV (reference sequence). Trimming left V 3 bases short and J 4 bases short, with 10 bases between. The CDR3 region has the DNA TGTGCCAGCAGTTTGAGGACGGGGAATCAGCCCCAGCATTTT. It codes for CASSLRTGNQPQHF.

The chain is built from TRBV27 and TRBJ2-3; TRBD2 matches 12 bases. Germline CDR1 MNHEY, CDR2 SMNVEV (reference sequence). The CDR3 loop spans 15 amino acids. V dropped 2 bases and J dropped 5; count of bases not matched to a gene: 2. The CDR3 DNA follows: TGTGCCAGCAGTTTACTAGCGGGAGGGCAAGATACGCAGTATTTT. Translating gives CASSLLAGGQDTQYF.

The J gene is TRBJ1-1, the V gene TRBV20-1, with D perhaps matching TRBD1 (6 bases). The germline V gene has CDR1 DFQATT and CDR2 SNEGSKA (reference sequence). The length of the CDR3 is 11 residues. V was cut by 4 bases and J by 4 bases, with 7 bases left in between. DNA of the CDR3: TGCAGTGCTATAGGGGGCACTGAAGCTTTCTTT. Translating gives CSAIGGTEAFF.

This CDR3 is CASSPGLAYEQYF. CDR3 nucleotide sequence: TGCGCCAGCAGCCCGGGACTAGCTTACGAGCAGTACTTC. The chain couples TRBV4-1 to TRBJ2-7; 9 nucleotides align to TRBD2. Germline loops: CDR1 MGHRA, CDR2 YSYEKL. V lost 4 bases, J lost 4 bases, and 2 bases stayed unmatched. CDR3 length: 13 residues.

Here the CDR3 reads CASSLEGRQYFEQYF. CDR3 DNA sequence: TGTGCCAGCAGCTTAGAAGGACGCCAGTATTTTGAGCAGTACTTC. The chain recombines TRBV7-3 with TRBJ2-7; D unclear. V was trimmed by 2 bases and J by 7 bases, leaving 18 bases between them. This CDR3 region has 15 residues. The germline gives CDR1 SGHTA, CDR2 FQGTGA.

The J gene is TRBJ2-1, the V gene TRBV7-2; no firm D call. The germline CDR1 and CDR2 sequences are SGHTA and FQGNSA. Between the trimmed V and J ends, which lost 6 bases and 3 bases, there was a span of 3 bases. The CDR3 spans 11 residues. The CDR3 sequence is CASRLYNEQFF. The CDR3 DNA sequence: TGTGCCAGCAGGCTCTACAATGAGCAGTTCTTC.

The chain employs TRBV19 and TRBJ2-2; D may be TRBD1 or TRBD2 (5 bases each). The CDR3 consists of 14 residues. The V end lost 7 bases, the J end lost 4 bases, and 13 bases lay between the germline ends. Germline CDR1 LNHDA, CDR2 SQIVND (reference sequence). The CDR3 protein is CASTTVGGTGELFF. CDR3 DNA: TGTGCCAGTACCACTGTTGGGGGCACCGGGGAGCTGTTTTTT.

This sequence joins TRBV19 and TRBJ1-1, with 7 bases identical to TRBD1. This CDR3 region has 16 residues. Germline CDR1 and CDR2: LNHDA and SQIVND (reference sequence). The ends lost 5 bases at V and 4 bases at J; junction bases unmatched: 13. The CDR3 region is CASSPRQGGVGTEAFF. In nucleotides, the CDR3 is TGTGCCAGTAGTCCCCGACAGGGCGGGGTGGGCACTGAAGCTTTCTTT.

This chain connects TRBV7-2 to TRBJ1-4; 8 nucleotides align to TRBD1. J lost 12 bases, V lost 3 bases, and 6 bases had no gene match. This CDR3 has 13 amino acids. CDR1 and CDR2 (germline): SGHTA, FQGNSA. CDR3: CASSFLQGGQLFF. CDR3 DNA: TGTGCCAGCAGCTTTTTACAGGGGGGGCAACTGTTTTTT.

This clone appeared a single time. The chain links TRBV15 to TRBJ1-4; D not certain. This CDR3 is built from 15 residues. V lost 3 bases to trimming and J lost 7 bases, with 15 bases between them. Per germline, CDR1 LNHNV and CDR2 YYDKDF (reference sequence). The CDR3 DNA is TGTGCCACCAGCAGGGGTACCGGCGGGTCTGAAAAACTGTTTTTT. Translation: CATSRGTGGSEKLFF.

V usage is TRBV7-9 and J usage is TRBJ2-5; TRBD2 agrees at 8 bases. Germline CDR1 and CDR2: SEHNR and FQNEAQ (reference sequence). The CDR3 has 15 residues. V was clipped by 4 bases and J by 1 base; unmatched bases: 5. CDR3 protein: CASSWAGGGQETQYF. CDR3 sequence (DNA): TGTGCCAGCAGCTGGGCGGGGGGCGGCCAAGAGACCCAGTACTTC.

The CDR3 loop is CSVPGQGVPGELFF. CDR3 coding DNA: TGCAGCGTTCCCGGACAGGGGGTTCCCGGGGAGCTGTTTTTT. The chain has TRBV29-1 and TRBJ2-2; 10 positions agree with TRBD1. The CDR3 is made up of 14 amino acids. Per germline, CDR1 SQVTM and CDR2 ANQGSEA. J gave up 6 bases and V 5 bases, and 6 bases lay outside the gene matches.

This rearrangement joins TRBV2 to TRBJ2-5; D perhaps matches TRBD1 (6 bases). V gave up 6 bases and J gave up 4 bases, with 18 bases separating them. The germline CDR1 and CDR2 sequences are SNHLY and FYNNEI. The CDR3 runs 15 residues. CDR3 sequence (DNA): TGTGCCAGCAGGGCTCATACAGGGTTTGGAGAGACCCAGTACTTC. Protein product: CASRAHTGFGETQYF.

The genes are TRBV7-9 and TRBJ1-1; 10 positions match TRBD1. Trimming removed 5 bases from V and 7 bases from J; junction bases left unmatched: 4. The length of the CDR3 is 13 residues. Germline V gene data show CDR1 as SEHNR and CDR2 as FQNEAQ (reference sequence). In nucleotides, the CDR3 is TGTGCCAGCAGCCGACAGGGGGCCGGTGAAGCTTTCTTT. Protein product: CASSRQGAGEAFF.

The genes are TRBV6-5 and TRBJ2-7, with 8 nucleotides matching TRBD1. CDR3 length: 15 residues. V lost 2 bases to trimming and J lost 6 bases; unmatched junction nucleotides: 9. Per the germline V gene, CDR1 is MNHEY and CDR2 is SVGAGI. CDR3 DNA: TGTGCCAGCAGTTACGGGGACAGGTCTCCTACCGAGCAGTACTTC. Protein: CASSYGDRSPTEQYF.

This chain links TRBV6-6 with TRBJ1-4; D unresolved. The germline V and J ends were trimmed by 2 bases and 4 bases, with 5 bases remaining between them. CDR3 size: 13 residues. CDR1 is MNHNY and CDR2 is SVGAGI in the germline V gene (reference sequence). The CDR3 region is CASSYQINEKLFF. Here the CDR3 DNA reads TGTGCCAGCAGTTACCAGATTAATGAAAAACTGTTTTTT.

The genes are TRBV18 and TRBJ1-5; 7 nucleotides match TRBD1. In germline, CDR1 is KGHSH, CDR2 LQKENI. This CDR3 is built from 15 residues. Trimming took 2 bases from V and 7 from J; bases not matched to a gene: 8. CDR3 protein: CASSPENRGNQPQHF. The CDR3 DNA is TGTGCCAGCTCACCAGAGAACAGGGGTAACCAGCCCCAGCATTTT.

The J gene is TRBJ1-2, the V gene TRBV19, with 7 bases matching TRBD1. Germline V gene data show CDR1 as LNHDA and CDR2 as SQIVND (reference sequence). The CDR3 is 14 amino acids. The V gene end was trimmed by 6 bases and the J gene end by 5 bases; junction bases not matched to a gene: 9. CDR3 amino acids: CASRAQTGNYGYTF. CDR3 DNA sequence: TGTGCCAGTAGGGCCCAGACAGGGAATTATGGCTACACCTTC.

This chain joins TRBV7-9 and TRBJ2-5; a weak D match, TRBD2 (7 bases). The germline V gene encodes CDR1 SEHNR and CDR2 FQNEAQ (reference sequence). Trimming pared 5 bases from V and 4 bases from J, leaving 14 bases between. The CDR3 has 14 residues. The CDR3 DNA follows: TGTGCCAGCAGCCAAGGGGGGGGCCCAGAGACCCAGTACTTC. Amino acid sequence: CASSQGGGPETQYF. The full variable domain, its missing parts supplied by reference TRBV7-9 and TRBJ2-5, is DTGVSQNPRHKITKRGQNVTFRCDPISEHNRLYWYRQTLGQGPEFLTYFQNEAQLEKSRLLSDRFSAERPKGSFSTLEIQRTEQGDSAMYLCASSQGGGPETQYFGPGTRLLVL.